One and the same sample provided the 8 T cell receptor beta chains below, sequenced in a study of cytomegalovirus exposure and HLA in healthy donors (dated by TCRdb to 2016 to 2017). To prepare the library, the immunoSEQ multiplex PCR assay was applied. For the multiplex PCR, a mixture combining 60 forward primers for TCR Vbeta segments and 13 reverse primers for TCR Jbeta segments was used. This immuneACCESS table, as held by TCRdb, lists in-frame sequences with V and J called but not all clones. Of the missing ones, under half trace to an unresolved V gene in checked studies; the others have no known cause. The sample has some 93,000 clones on record, roughly 9.4% of them singletons. In total, the top ten clones hold roughly 4.7% of the sample. Source material: PBMCs. All receptors come from a man aged 50-59 years in good health and CMV-seropositive.

The rearrangement links TRBV11-2 to TRBJ2-1; D is possibly TRBD2 (5 bases). The germline CDR1 and CDR2 sequences are SGHAT and FQNNGV. The CDR3 covers 14 residues. V shed 1 base and J shed 7 bases, with 11 bases lying between them. CDR3 amino acids: CASSLVRGWNEQFF. As DNA, the CDR3 is TGTGCCAGCAGCTTAGTCCGGGGATGGAATGAGCAGTTCTTC. The entire variable domain, with the rest obtained from reference TRBV11-2 and TRBJ2-1, is as follows: EAGVAQSPRYKIIEKRQSVAFWCNPISGHATLYWYQQILGQGPKLLIQFQNNGVVDDSQLPKDRFSAERLKGVDSTLKIQPAKLEDSAVYLCASSLVRGWNEQFFGPGTRLTVL.

This clone was counted only a few times. The chain combines TRBV5-4 with TRBJ2-3; D may be TRBD2 (6 bases). The V gene's germline CDR1 is SGHNT and CDR2 YYREEE (reference sequence). The ends were cut back, 2 bases at V and 1 base at J, with 11 bases in the middle. There are 15 residues in the CDR3. Here the CDR3 reads CASSLMQRGTDTQYF. In DNA, the CDR3 is TGTGCCAGCAGCTTAATGCAGCGGGGCACAGATACGCAGTATTTT.

The V gene is TRBV19, the J gene TRBJ2-7; 11 positions match TRBD2. The CDR3 has 15 residues. Looked up from germline, CDR1 is LNHDA and CDR2 is SQIVND (reference sequence). Trimming at V came to 6 bases and at J to 2 bases, leaving 6 bases not matched to a gene. Here the CDR3 reads CASSLTSGRAYEQYF. The CDR3 bases are TGTGCCAGTAGCCTCACTAGCGGGAGAGCCTACGAGCAGTACTTC.

This clone appeared a few times. The chain combines TRBV13 with TRBJ2-5, with a tentative D call TRBD2 (6 bases). Germline V gives CDR1 PRHDT, CDR2 FYEKMQ (reference sequence). Trimming shortened V by 1 base and J by 1 base, and 10 bases separated the two germline ends. CDR3 length equals 15 residues. For the CDR3, the DNA is TGTGCCAGCAGCTTAGAGGGAGGCCTCCAAGAGACCCAGTACTTC. Translation: CASSLEGGLQETQYF.

In this sample, this clone turned up a few times. The rearrangement joins TRBV5-5 to TRBJ2-3, with 9 bases identical to TRBD2. Germline V lookup: CDR1 SGHKS, CDR2 YYEKEE (reference sequence). CDR3 length: 16 residues. After removal of 3 bases from V and 2 bases from J, the junction contained 7 bases not matched to a gene. In nucleotides, the CDR3 is TGTGCCAGCAGCTCAGGACTAGCGAAGGTCACAGATACGCAGTATTTT. It is translated as CASSSGLAKVTDTQYF.

This chain joins TRBV7-3 and TRBJ1-1, with 8 bases aligning to TRBD1. Germline loops: CDR1 SGHTA, CDR2 FQGTGA. V shed 5 bases and J 1 base; nucleotides not matched to a gene: 6. This CDR3 is 15 amino acids long. This chain's CDR3 is CASSLGGQANTEAFF. Here the CDR3 DNA reads TGTGCCAGCAGCCTAGGGGGACAGGCGAACACTGAAGCTTTCTTT.

V usage is TRBV6-1 and J usage is TRBJ2-7; the D gene is possibly TRBD1 (6 bases). Trimming removed 8 bases from V and 2 bases from J, with 13 bases in between. The CDR3 runs 13 residues. The germline V gene encodes CDR1 MNHNS and CDR2 SASEGT. Written as DNA, the CDR3 is TGTGCCAGCTCCAACCGGGACACCTACGAGCAGTACTTC. Translation: CASSNRDTYEQYF.

The chain has TRBV27 and TRBJ2-2; TRBD2 aligns across 8 bases. CDR1 is MNHEY, CDR2 SMNVEV, per germline (reference sequence). This CDR3 is built from 17 residues. V was clipped by 5 bases and J by 0 bases; unmatched bases: 8. This CDR3 is CASSPPRGGSNTGELFF. The CDR3 DNA reads TGTGCCAGCAGTCCCCCACGGGGGGGCTCGAACACCGGGGAGCTGTTTTTT.